The 17 T cell receptor beta chains below were found in one sample sequenced in a study of blood T cell repertoires in COVID-19. Clones were sequenced by immunoSEQ multiplex PCR, and TCRdb holds only the in-frame ones, with some missing. This sample has more than 200,000 clones, with 65% to 80% found just once. The sequenced sample consisted of peripheral blood. These receptors came from a woman aged 40 to 50 with active or convalescent COVID-19.

This chain connects TRBV5-1 to TRBJ2-2; possibly TRBD2 for D (6 bases). Germline-derived CDR1 and CDR2 are SGHRS and YFSETQ. V lost 1 base, J lost 4 bases, and 11 bases lay in between. CDR3 length: 15 amino acids. CDR3 nucleotides: TGCGCCAGCAGCTTGAACGGGGGTGCCACCGGGGAGCTGTTTTTT. It encodes CASSLNGGATGELFF.

This clone has only a few counts. CDR3 DNA sequence: TGTGCCAGCAGGGGGACGGGGGTCTCCTACGAGCAGTACTTC. Its translation is CASRGTGVSYEQYF. This chain uses TRBV28 with TRBJ2-7; weak D call: TRBD2 (6 bases). The length of the CDR3 is 14 residues. V lost 6 bases, J lost 0 bases, and 12 bases lay in between. From germline, CDR1 is MDHEN and CDR2 SYDVKM.

In its sample, this clone was seen a few times. CDR3 protein: CASSRQGVNGYTF. For the CDR3, the DNA is TGTGCCAGCAGTCGACAGGGGGTTAACGGCTACACCTTC. The rearrangement links TRBV27 to TRBJ1-2, with TRBD1 identical over 9 bases. With V trimmed by 5 bases and J by 8 bases, 6 bases remained unmatched. Germline CDR1 reads MNHEY; CDR2 reads SMNVEV (reference sequence). The length of the CDR3 is 13 residues.

The table lists this clone with a few counts. The rearrangement uses TRBV9 and TRBJ1-1; 7 bases map to TRBD1. Germline V gene data show CDR1 as SGDLS and CDR2 as YYNGEE. The V and J ends lost 4 bases and 0 bases, in that order; junction bases with no gene match: 6. The CDR3 contains 15 residues. As DNA, the CDR3 is TGTGCCAGCAGCCCGGAGGGGGCCTTGAACACTGAAGCTTTCTTT. Translated, it gives CASSPEGALNTEAFF.

The rearrangement links TRBV10-2 to TRBJ2-2, with 9 bases lining up with TRBD2. V was pared by 5 bases and J by 1 base, with 2 bases of the junction left unmatched. Germline lookup yields CDR1 WSHSY and CDR2 SAAADI. The CDR3 consists of 15 residues. CDR3 nucleotides: TGCGCCAGCAGTTGGACTAGCGAGAACACCGGGGAGCTGTTTTTT. Translating it yields CASSWTSENTGELFF.

The chain recombines TRBV30 with TRBJ2-5; 7 bases are a match to TRBD2. Unmatched junction bases numbered 6, after V lost 3 bases and J lost 5 bases. CDR3 length: 13 amino acids. Germline V lookup: CDR1 GTSNPN, CDR2 SVGIG (reference sequence). The CDR3 DNA reads as TGTGCCTGGAGGGGAGGGAAGTGGGAGACCCAGTACTTC. Residues: CAWRGGKWETQYF.

The rearrangement links TRBV5-1 to TRBJ1-3; possible D gene TRBD1, 6 bases. The V end was cut by 1 base, the J end by 3 bases, with 11 bases between. The germline gives CDR1 SGHRS, CDR2 YFSETQ. CDR3 length equals 15 residues. CDR3 protein: CASSLTGSDGNTIYF. The CDR3 bases are TGCGCCAGCAGCTTGACAGGGTCGGATGGAAACACCATATATTTT.

There are a few counts of this clone. J is TRBJ1-1 and V is TRBV30; D gene ambiguous. This CDR3 is 11 amino acids long. Germline loops: CDR1 GTSNPN, CDR2 SVGIG (reference sequence). Trimming took 7 bases from V and 7 from J, leaving 13 bases between them. The CDR3 DNA reads TGTGCCTCCGGGCGGGTCTATGAAGCTTTCTTT. Its protein is CASGRVYEAFF.

The J gene is TRBJ1-4, the V gene TRBV10-3, with 7 nucleotides matching TRBD1. Trimming cost V 6 bases and J 3 bases; bases outside gene matches: 7. The CDR3 spans 15 residues. Looked up from germline, CDR1 is ENHRY and CDR2 is SYGVKD. This chain's CDR3 is CAIRDREAANEKLFF. CDR3 in DNA: TGTGCCATCAGAGACAGGGAGGCAGCTAATGAAAAACTGTTTTTT.

The J gene is TRBJ2-3, the V gene TRBV5-1; weak D call: TRBD2 (6 bases). CDR3 length: 16 amino acids. The ends were cut back, 0 bases at V and 0 bases at J, with 11 bases in the middle. Germline V CDR1 and CDR2: SGHRS, YFSETQ. The CDR3 loop is CASSLASGTSTDTQYF. The CDR3 DNA reads TGCGCCAGCAGCTTGGCCTCAGGGACTAGCACAGATACGCAGTATTTT.

V and J are TRBV3-1 (or the pseudogene TRBV3-2) and TRBJ2-3; TRBD2 aligns across 7 bases. The CDR3 is 14 residues long. V lost 4 bases to trimming and J lost 3 bases; unmatched junction nucleotides: 4. Germline lookup yields CDR1 LGHDT and CDR2 YNNKEL (reference sequence). CDR3 protein: CASSPSGPTDTQYF. The DNA for the CDR3 is TGTGCCAGCAGCCCTAGCGGACCGACAGATACGCAGTATTTT.

This sequence joins TRBV4-1 and TRBJ1-3, with D unresolved. Germline values: CDR1 MGHRA, CDR2 YSYEKL. The CDR3 extends over 16 amino acids. With 5 bases removed from V and 0 bases from J, the gap between germline ends came to 14 bases. CDR3 bases: TGCGCCAGCAGCAAAACTCTTTTAAGCTCTGGAAACACCATATATTTT. It codes for CASSKTLLSSGNTIYF.

This chain connects TRBV23-1 to TRBJ1-1; 8 bases fit TRBD1. TRBV23-1 is recorded as an ORF, its role being uncertain. With V trimmed by 5 bases and J by 5 bases, 4 bases remained unmatched. The CDR3 is 13 amino acids. The DNA for the CDR3 is TGCGCCAGCAGTGACAGGGGCAATACTGAAGCTTTCTTT. Its protein product is CASSDRGNTEAFF.

This clone was observed a handful of times. The rearrangement links TRBV4-1 to TRBJ2-6; 10 nucleotides line up with TRBD1. This CDR3 comprises 18 residues. V lost 2 bases, J lost 1 base, and 5 bases stayed unmatched. The V gene's germline CDR1 is MGHRA and CDR2 YSYEKL. CDR3 bases: TGCGCCAGCAGCCAAAGGGACAGGGGACAGTCTGGGGCCAACGTCCTGACTTTC. Its translation is CASSQRDRGQSGANVLTF.

The gene calls are TRBV5-1 and TRBJ2-5, with a tentative D call TRBD2 (6 bases). Germline V lookup: CDR1 SGHRS, CDR2 YFSETQ. Trimming removed 0 bases at V and 2 bases at J, with 11 bases between. The CDR3 is 15 amino acids. This chain's CDR3 is CASSLGAGWQETQYF. In DNA form, the CDR3 reads TGCGCCAGCAGCTTGGGTGCGGGGTGGCAAGAGACCCAGTACTTC.

V is TRBV27 and J is TRBJ2-3, with D perhaps matching TRBD1 (5 bases). V lost 3 bases and J lost 2, with 12 bases in between. The CDR3 runs to 15 residues. Germline V lookup: CDR1 MNHEY, CDR2 SMNVEV (reference sequence). DNA of the CDR3: TGTGCCAGCAGTTTGGGGTCCAGGGCCACAGATACGCAGTATTTT. Amino acids: CASSLGSRATDTQYF.

V is TRBV7-9 and J is TRBJ2-3; a possible D gene is TRBD2 (5 bases). Germline CDR1 reads SEHNR; CDR2 reads FQNEAQ (reference sequence). The V gene lost 3 bases and the J gene lost 6 bases, with 16 bases spanning the gap. CDR3 length: 15 residues. CDR3 loop: CASSFEGTVLDTQYF. CDR3 bases: TGTGCCAGCAGCTTTGAGGGTACCGTATTGGATACGCAGTATTTT.